This entry describes one T cell receptor beta chain. Its antigen is unidentified. Germline V CDR1 and CDR2: MNHEY, SMNVEV (reference sequence). V gave up 3 bases and J gave up 4 bases; unmatched junction bases: 11. There are 17 residues in the CDR3. The sample belongs to a study of cytomegalovirus exposure and HLA in healthy donors. Findings of the study overall: Researchers reported in a later analysis that a missense DCLRE1C variant was tied to TCR beta V- and J-gene trimming.

The study ran its PCR with 60 Vbeta and 13 Jbeta primers. Using immunoSEQ multiplex PCR, the repertoire was profiled, and TCRdb retains in-frame clones only, with some absent. The sample carries 150,000 or so clones, more than 60% recorded once. The material sequenced was PBMCs. The receptor's source is a woman aged 35 to 49 in good health and CMV-seronegative. This rearrangement joins TRBV27 to TRBJ2-5; 10 nucleotides match TRBD2. Here the CDR3 reads CASSLEASGSLRETQYF. The CDR3 nucleotides are TGTGCCAGCAGTTTGGAGGCTAGCGGGAGCCTAAGAGAGACCCAGTACTTC.